The clone carrying this T cell receptor beta chain was detected ten times or more. Its antigen is currently unknown. These data are taken from a study of CD8 T cells in ankylosing spondylitis. Study-level findings and limits: Blood from ankylosing spondylitis patients appeared to carry a characteristic roughly 8-variant TCR beta motif.

TCRdb redid the calling of the 5' RACE reads with MiXCR, one entry per CDR3 protein. Among a few hundred thousand distinct CDR3 sequences listed, less than 25% were seen once. The germline V gene encodes CDR1 MNHEY and CDR2 SMNVEV (reference sequence). Trimming shortened V by 5 bases and J by 3 bases, and 11 bases separated the two germline ends. CDR3 size: 15 residues. V is TRBV27 and J is TRBJ2-6; D could derive from TRBD1 or TRBD2 (5 bases each). The clonotype originates from a female donor with ankylosing spondylitis or in good health (not recorded which). The sequencing input was blood, either unsorted or a sorted T cell fraction (not recorded which). For the CDR3, the DNA is TGTGCCAGCAGTCCGGGGACCGGTGGGGCCAACGTCCTGACTTTC. Amino acids: CASSPGTGGANVLTF.